What follows are 5 T cell receptor beta chains derived from one specimen sequenced in a study of cytomegalovirus exposure and HLA in healthy donors. A multiplex PCR was run with 60 Vbeta primers and 13 Jbeta primers. Profiled with immunoSEQ multiplex PCR; TCRdb holds only in-frame clones, not every one. The sample gives a few hundred thousand clones, 70% to 90% of which show up once; roughly 2% is in the top ten. What was sequenced was PBMCs. Receptors were obtained from a woman aged 18 to 35 in good health and CMV-seronegative.

This clone appeared once. The J gene is TRBJ1-1, the V gene TRBV7-3; a possible D gene is TRBD1 (5 bases). This CDR3 region has 14 residues. Germline assignment: CDR1 SGHTA and CDR2 FQGTGA. V lost 3 bases to trimming and J lost 3 bases, with 11 bases between them. CDR3 DNA sequence: TGTGCCAGCAGCTTCCCCCCCAGGGACACTGAAGCTTTCTTT. Its protein product is CASSFPPRDTEAFF.

The V gene is TRBV6-5, the J gene TRBJ1-2; 7 nucleotides line up with TRBD1. This CDR3 has 14 residues. CDR1 and CDR2 (germline): MNHEY, SVGAGI. J was trimmed by 3 bases and V by 10 bases; bases with no gene match: 11. CDR3 sequence: CATTTTGWDYGYTF. CDR3 DNA sequence: TGTGCCACCACCACGACAGGGTGGGACTATGGCTACACCTTC.

The chain has TRBV9 and TRBJ2-2, with D maybe TRBD2 (6 bases). The V and J ends lost 1 base and 6 bases respectively, with 13 bases between them. Germline V gene lookup returns CDR1 SGDLS and CDR2 YYNGEE. This CDR3 region has 15 residues. CDR3 protein: CASSVLTGGAGELFF. DNA for the CDR3: TGTGCCAGCAGCGTACTAACAGGAGGGGCCGGGGAGCTGTTTTTT.

The chain carries TRBV19 and TRBJ2-1; no definite D call. This CDR3 contains 15 residues. Germline V gene data show CDR1 as LNHDA and CDR2 as SQIVND (reference sequence). V lost 1 base, J lost 10 bases, and 17 bases lay in between. CDR3 protein: CASSIGGGLRGEQFF. In DNA, the CDR3 is TGTGCCAGTAGTATAGGTGGCGGTCTACGTGGGGAGCAGTTCTTC.

In its sample, this clone was seen once. This chain joins TRBV19 and TRBJ2-7; TRBD2 might be the D (7 bases). The length of the CDR3 is 17 residues. Trimming removed 3 bases from V and 2 bases from J, with 20 bases in between. Germline V lookup: CDR1 LNHDA, CDR2 SQIVND (reference sequence). The CDR3 protein is CASSIGPGGTLAYEQYF. DNA for the CDR3: TGTGCCAGTAGTATTGGTCCGGGGGGCACCCTCGCCTACGAGCAGTACTTC.